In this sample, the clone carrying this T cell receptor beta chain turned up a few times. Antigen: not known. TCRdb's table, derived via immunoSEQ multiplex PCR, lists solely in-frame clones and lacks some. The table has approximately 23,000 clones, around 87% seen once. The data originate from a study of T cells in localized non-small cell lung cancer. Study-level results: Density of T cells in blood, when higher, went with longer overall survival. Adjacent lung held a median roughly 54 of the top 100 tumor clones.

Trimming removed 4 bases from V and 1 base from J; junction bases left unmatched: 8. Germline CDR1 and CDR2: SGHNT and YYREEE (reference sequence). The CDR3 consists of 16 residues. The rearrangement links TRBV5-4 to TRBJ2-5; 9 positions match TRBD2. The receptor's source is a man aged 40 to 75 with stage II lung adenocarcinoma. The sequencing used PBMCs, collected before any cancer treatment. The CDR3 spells CASSLGTSRAQETQYF. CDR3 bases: TGTGCCAGCAGCCTGGGGACTAGCAGGGCCCAAGAGACCCAGTACTTC.